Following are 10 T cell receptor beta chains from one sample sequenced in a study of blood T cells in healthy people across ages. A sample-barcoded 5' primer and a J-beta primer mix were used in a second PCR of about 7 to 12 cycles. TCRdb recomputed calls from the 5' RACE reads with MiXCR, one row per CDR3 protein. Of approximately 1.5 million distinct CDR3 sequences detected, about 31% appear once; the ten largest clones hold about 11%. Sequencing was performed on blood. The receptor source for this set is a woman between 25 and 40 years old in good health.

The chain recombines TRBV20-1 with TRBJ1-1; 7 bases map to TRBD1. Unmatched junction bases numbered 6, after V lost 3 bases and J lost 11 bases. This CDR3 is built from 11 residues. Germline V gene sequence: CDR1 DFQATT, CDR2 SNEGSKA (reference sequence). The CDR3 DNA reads TGCAGTGCTAGTCGACAGGGAACGGCTTTCTTT. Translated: CSASRQGTAFF.

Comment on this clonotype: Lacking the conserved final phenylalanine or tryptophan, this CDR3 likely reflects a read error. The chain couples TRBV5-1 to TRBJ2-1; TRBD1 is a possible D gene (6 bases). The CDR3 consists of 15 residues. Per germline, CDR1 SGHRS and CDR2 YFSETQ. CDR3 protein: CASSLLGQLYNQQFC. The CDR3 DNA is TGCGCCAGCAGCTTGCTTGGACAGCTATACAATCAGCAGTTCTGC.

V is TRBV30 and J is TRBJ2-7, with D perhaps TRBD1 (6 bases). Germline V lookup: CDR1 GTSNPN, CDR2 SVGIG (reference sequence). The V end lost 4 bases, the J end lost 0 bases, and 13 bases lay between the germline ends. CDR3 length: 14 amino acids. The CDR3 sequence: CAWIIDRFSYEQYF. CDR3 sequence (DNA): TGTGCCTGGATCATAGACAGGTTCTCCTACGAGCAGTACTTC.

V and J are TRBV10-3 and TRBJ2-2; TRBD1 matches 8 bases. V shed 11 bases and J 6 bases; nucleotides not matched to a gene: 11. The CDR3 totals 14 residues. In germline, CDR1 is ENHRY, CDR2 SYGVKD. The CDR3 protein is CAAETGTGSGELFF. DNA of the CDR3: TGTGCCGCCGAAACCGGGACAGGCTCCGGGGAGCTGTTTTTT.

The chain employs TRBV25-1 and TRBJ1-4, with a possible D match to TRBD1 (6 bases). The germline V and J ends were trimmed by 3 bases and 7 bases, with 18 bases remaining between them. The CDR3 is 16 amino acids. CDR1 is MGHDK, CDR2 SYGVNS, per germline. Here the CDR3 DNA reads TGTGCCAGCAGTGAGTTAATACAGGGTAGTGGTGAAAAACTGTTTTTT. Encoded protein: CASSELIQGSGEKLFF.

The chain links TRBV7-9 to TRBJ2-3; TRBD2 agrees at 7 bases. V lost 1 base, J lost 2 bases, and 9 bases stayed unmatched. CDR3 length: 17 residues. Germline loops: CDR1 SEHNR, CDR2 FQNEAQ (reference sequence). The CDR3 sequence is CASSLGYGTTYTDTQYF. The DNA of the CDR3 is TGTGCCAGCAGCTTAGGTTATGGGACTACATACACAGATACGCAGTATTTT.

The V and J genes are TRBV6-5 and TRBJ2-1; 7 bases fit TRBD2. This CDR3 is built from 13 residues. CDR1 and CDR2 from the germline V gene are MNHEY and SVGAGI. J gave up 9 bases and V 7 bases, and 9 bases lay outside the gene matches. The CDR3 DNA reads TGTGCCAGCACGATACGATCTAGCGGTGAGCAGTTCTTC. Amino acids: CASTIRSSGEQFF.

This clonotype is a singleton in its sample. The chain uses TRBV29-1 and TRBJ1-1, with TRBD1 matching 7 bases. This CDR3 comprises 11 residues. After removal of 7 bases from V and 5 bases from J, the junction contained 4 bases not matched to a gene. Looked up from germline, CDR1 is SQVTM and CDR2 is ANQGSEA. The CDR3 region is CSATGVTEAFF. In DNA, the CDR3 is TGCAGCGCAACAGGGGTGACTGAAGCTTTCTTT.

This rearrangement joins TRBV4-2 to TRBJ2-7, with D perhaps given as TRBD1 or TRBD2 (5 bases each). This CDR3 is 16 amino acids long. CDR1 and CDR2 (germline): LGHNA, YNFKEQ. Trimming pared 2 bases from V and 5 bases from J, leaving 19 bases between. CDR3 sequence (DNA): TGTGCCAGCAGCCAAAGGGACCATCGGTTGTGGAACGAGCAGTACTTC. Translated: CASSQRDHRLWNEQYF.

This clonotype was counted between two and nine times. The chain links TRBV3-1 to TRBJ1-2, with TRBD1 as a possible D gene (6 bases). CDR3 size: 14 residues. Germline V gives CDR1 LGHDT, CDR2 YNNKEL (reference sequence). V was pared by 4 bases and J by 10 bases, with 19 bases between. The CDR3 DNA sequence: TGTGCCAGCAGCCTAGGCTCCCAGGGGAGACCCTACACCTTC. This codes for CASSLGSQGRPYTF.